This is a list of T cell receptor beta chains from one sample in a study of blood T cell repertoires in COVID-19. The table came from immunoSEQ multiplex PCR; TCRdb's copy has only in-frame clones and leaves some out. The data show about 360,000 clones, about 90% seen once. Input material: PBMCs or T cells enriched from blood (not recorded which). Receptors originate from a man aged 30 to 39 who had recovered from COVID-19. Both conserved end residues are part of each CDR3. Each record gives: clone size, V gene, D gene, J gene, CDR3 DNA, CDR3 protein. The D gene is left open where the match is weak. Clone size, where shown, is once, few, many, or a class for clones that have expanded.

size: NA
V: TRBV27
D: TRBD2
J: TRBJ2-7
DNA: TGTGCCAGCAGGCGGGGGTACGAGCAGTACTTC
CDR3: CASRRGYEQYF

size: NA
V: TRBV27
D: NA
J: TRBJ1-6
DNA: TGTGCCAGCATGATTACGGGGAACCATAATTCACCCCTCCACTTT
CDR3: CASMITGNHNSPLHF

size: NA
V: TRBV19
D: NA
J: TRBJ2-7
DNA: TGTGCCAGTAGAGACCAGGACAGCGCGAGCTCCGAGCAGTACTTC
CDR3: CASRDQDSASSEQYF

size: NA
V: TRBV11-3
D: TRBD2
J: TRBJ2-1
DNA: TGTGCCAGCAGCTTAAGAGCGGGGGGGGATAATGAGCAGTTCTTC
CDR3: CASSLRAGGDNEQFF

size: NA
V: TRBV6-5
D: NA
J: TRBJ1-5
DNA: TGTGCCAGCGGTCAGGGTGGGGGCAATCAGCCCCAGCATTTT
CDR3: CASGQGGGNQPQHF

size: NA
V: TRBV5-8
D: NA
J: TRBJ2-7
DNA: TGTGCCAGCAGCTTGGCAGGATACTACGAGCAGTACTTC
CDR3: CASSLAGYYEQYF

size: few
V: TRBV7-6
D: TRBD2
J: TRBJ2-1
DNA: TGTGCCAGCAGCTCCGGACTAGCGGGGGCCAATGAGCAGTTCTTC
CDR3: CASSSGLAGANEQFF

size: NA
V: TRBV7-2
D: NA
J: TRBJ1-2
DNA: TGTGCCAGCAGGGTCGTTGGGGATCCGGAGGGAGGCTACACCTTC
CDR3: CASRVVGDPEGGYTF

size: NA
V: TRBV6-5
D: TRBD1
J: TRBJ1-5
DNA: TGTGCCACCGACAGGGGCCCTAGCAATCAGCCCCAGCATTTT
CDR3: CATDRGPSNQPQHF

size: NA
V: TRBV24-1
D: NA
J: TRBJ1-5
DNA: TGTGCCACCAGTGATGATCGGGGGCCCCAGCATTTT
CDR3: CATSDDRGPQHF

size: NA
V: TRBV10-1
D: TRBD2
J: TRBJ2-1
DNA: TGCGCCAGCAGTGAGTCGGGAACGGGGGGGCGCAATGAGCAGTTCTTC
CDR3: CASSESGTGGRNEQFF

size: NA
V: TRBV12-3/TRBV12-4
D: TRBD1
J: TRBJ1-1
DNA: TGTGCCAGCCAGGGACAGATGAACACTGAAGCTTTCTTT
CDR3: CASQGQMNTEAFF

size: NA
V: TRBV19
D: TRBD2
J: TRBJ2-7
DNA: TGTGCCAGTTCTCGGACTAGCGGGGACTACGAGCAGTACTTC
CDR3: CASSRTSGDYEQYF

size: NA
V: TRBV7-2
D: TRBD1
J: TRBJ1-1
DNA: TGTGCCAGCAGCAGATCGGGACAGAGCGCCGGCACTGAAGCTTTCTTT
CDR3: CASSRSGQSAGTEAFF

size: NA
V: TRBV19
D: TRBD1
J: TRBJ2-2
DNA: TGTGCCAGTATAGGGGGACAGCAGAACACCGGGGAGCTGTTTTTT
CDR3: CASIGGQQNTGELFF

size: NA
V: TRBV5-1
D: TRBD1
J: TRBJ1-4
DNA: TGCGCCAGCAGCTTGGTGACAGGGGTTAATAATGAAAAACTGTTTTTT
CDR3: CASSLVTGVNNEKLFF

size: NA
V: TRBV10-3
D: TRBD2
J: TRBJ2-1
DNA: TGTGCCATCAGCCCGGGACTAGCGCCTCCCAATGAGCAGTTCTTC
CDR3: CAISPGLAPPNEQFF

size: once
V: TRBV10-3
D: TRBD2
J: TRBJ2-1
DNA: TGTGCCATCCGGGACTACGAGAACAATGAGCAGTTCTTC
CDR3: CAIRDYENNEQFF

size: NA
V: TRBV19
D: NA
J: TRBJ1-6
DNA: TGTGCCAGTAGTATAAGTGGAGGGTATTCACCCCTCCACTTT
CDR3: CASSISGGYSPLHF

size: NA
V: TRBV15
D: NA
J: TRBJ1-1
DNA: TGTGCCACCAGCAGAGGAAATCAGGGCATGAACACTGAAGCTTTCTTT
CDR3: CATSRGNQGMNTEAFF

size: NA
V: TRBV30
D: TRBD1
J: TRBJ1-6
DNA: TGTGCCTGGAGCACTAACACAGGGGGCCGAACTAATTCACCCCTCCACTTT
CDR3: CAWSTNTGGRTNSPLHF

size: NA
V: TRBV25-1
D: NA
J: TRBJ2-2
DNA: TGTGCCAGCAGTGAATATGATACGGACACCGGGGAGCTGTTTTTT
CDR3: CASSEYDTDTGELFF

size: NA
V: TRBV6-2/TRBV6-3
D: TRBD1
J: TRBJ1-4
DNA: TGTGCCAGCAGTGACTACAGGGGGTCCACGAATGAAAAACTGTTTTTT
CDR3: CASSDYRGSTNEKLFF

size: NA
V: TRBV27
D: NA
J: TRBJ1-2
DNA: TGTGCCAGCAGTCCGACACCTAACTATGGCTACACCTTC
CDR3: CASSPTPNYGYTF

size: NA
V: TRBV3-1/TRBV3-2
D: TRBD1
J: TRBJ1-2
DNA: TGTGCCAGCAGCCAAGGAACAGGGACAGCATATGGCTACACCTTC
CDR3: CASSQGTGTAYGYTF

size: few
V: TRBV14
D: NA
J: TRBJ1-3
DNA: TGTGCCAGCAGCCGGCTGGGTGGAGGTTCGGGAAACACCATATATTTT
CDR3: CASSRLGGGSGNTIYF

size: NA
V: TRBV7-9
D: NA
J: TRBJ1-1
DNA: TGTGCCAGCAGCCACCCACATTGGAACACTGAAGCTTTCTTT
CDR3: CASSHPHWNTEAFF

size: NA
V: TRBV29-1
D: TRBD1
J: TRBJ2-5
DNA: TGCAGCGTTAGGACAGGGGAGACCCAGTACTTC
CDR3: CSVRTGETQYF

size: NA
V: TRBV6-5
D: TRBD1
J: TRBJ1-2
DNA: TGTGCCACCTCAGGGGGATCTGGCTACACCTTC
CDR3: CATSGGSGYTF

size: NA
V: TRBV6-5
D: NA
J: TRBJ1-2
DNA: TGTGCCAGCAGCCCAGACTTCAGGGTTGGCGGCTACACCTTC
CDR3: CASSPDFRVGGYTF

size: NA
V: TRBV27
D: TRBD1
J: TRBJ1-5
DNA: TGTGCCAGCAGTTCTCTCCTACCTGACAGGGCCGATCAGCCCCAGCATTTT
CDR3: CASSSLLPDRADQPQHF

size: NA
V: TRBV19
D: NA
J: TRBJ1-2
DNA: TGTGCCAGTAGTACCCTCCTGACAGGTTCCTCTTTGGGTGGCTACACCTTC
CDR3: CASSTLLTGSSLGGYTF

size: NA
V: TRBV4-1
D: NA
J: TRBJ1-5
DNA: TGCGCCAGCAGCCAAGATAGGGGTAGCAGCAATCAGCCCCAGCATTTT
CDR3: CASSQDRGSSNQPQHF

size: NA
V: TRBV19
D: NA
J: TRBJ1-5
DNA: TGTGCCAGTAGCCAAAAGGGGCCTTATCAGCCCCAGCATTTT
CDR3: CASSQKGPYQPQHF

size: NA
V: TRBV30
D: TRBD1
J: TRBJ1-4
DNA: TGTGCCTGGAGTTACCGGGACAGGGGGGACCCAACTAATGAAAAACTGTTTTTT
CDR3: CAWSYRDRGDPTNEKLFF

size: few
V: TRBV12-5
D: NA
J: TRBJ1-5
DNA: TGTGCTAGTGGTTTGGTATACTGGGGGCTAGCTCACAATCAGCCCCAGCATTTT
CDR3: CASGLVYWGLAHNQPQHF